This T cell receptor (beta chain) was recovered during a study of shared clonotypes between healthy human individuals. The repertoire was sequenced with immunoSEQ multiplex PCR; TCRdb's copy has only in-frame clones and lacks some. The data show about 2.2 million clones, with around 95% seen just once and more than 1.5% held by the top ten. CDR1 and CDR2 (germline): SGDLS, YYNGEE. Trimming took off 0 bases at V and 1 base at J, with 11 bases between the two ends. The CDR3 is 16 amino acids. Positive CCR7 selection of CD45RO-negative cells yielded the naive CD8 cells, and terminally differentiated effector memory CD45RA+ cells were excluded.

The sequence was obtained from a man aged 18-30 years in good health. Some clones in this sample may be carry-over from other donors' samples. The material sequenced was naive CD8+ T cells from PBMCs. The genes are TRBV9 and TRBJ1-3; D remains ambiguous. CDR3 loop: CASSVARGTSGNTIYF. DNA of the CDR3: TGTGCCAGCAGCGTAGCGCGGGGAACGTCTGGAAACACCATATATTTT.